The 23 T cell receptor beta chains presented below share a single source sample, sequenced in a study of blood T cell repertoires in COVID-19 (TCRdb year 2020). The library was built by means of the immunoSEQ multiplex PCR assay. Sourced from immuneACCESS, this table was stored by TCRdb with only in-frame sequences that have V and J called. A share of the clones is absent; for the studies checked, an unresolved V gene accounts for under half, and the remainder has no known explanation. The sample table lists about 210,000 clones, around 76% of them with a count of one. The ten largest clonotypes hold less than 9.5% of the sample. Sequencing was performed on peripheral blood. Every receptor here comes from a woman aged 55-69 years with COVID-19, enrolled during active disease.

The chain has TRBV29-1 and TRBJ2-5, with TRBD2 as a possible D gene (6 bases). Germline CDR1 and CDR2: SQVTM and ANQGSEA. Trimming left V 4 bases short and J 2 bases short, with 17 bases between. The CDR3 spans 15 residues. The CDR3 region is CSVGVTPGRQETQYF. The CDR3 nucleotides are TGCAGCGTTGGTGTGACTCCGGGGAGGCAAGAGACCCAGTACTTC.

The sample holds a few counts of this clone. The chain recombines TRBV5-1 with TRBJ1-1; 7 bases are a match to TRBD1. The CDR3 runs 15 residues. J was trimmed by 0 bases and V by 4 bases; bases with no gene match: 6. Germline V gene sequence: CDR1 SGHRS, CDR2 YFSETQ. The CDR3 bases are TGCGCCAGCAGCATCCAACAGGGGCTGAACACTGAAGCTTTCTTT. Amino acids: CASSIQQGLNTEAFF.

The DNA for the CDR3 is TGCGCCAGCAGTCTCGGACTCCCCCCGACCAATGAGCAGTTCTTC. Encoded protein: CASSLGLPPTNEQFF. The V gene is TRBV10-1, the J gene TRBJ2-1; perhaps TRBD2 as D (5 bases). V dropped 5 bases and J dropped 6 bases, with 17 bases sitting between them. Germline CDR1 WNHNN, CDR2 SYGVQD (reference sequence). This CDR3 region has 15 residues.

A word on this clone: One end of the junction fails to match germline, which may point to a read error. V and J are TRBV18 and TRBJ2-5; 7 bases are a match to TRBD1. The CDR3 runs 16 residues. In germline, CDR1 is KGHSH, CDR2 LQKENI. CDR3: CASSPLKTGDQETQYF. CDR3 bases: TGTGCCAGCTCACCCCTCAAAACAGGGGACCAGGAGACCCAGTACTTC.

This chain links TRBV6-4 with TRBJ1-2; 7 positions agree with TRBD1. The V gene end was trimmed by 4 bases and the J gene end by 3 bases; junction bases not matched to a gene: 11. Germline CDR1 reads MRHNA; CDR2 reads SNTAGT. CDR3 size: 16 residues. This chain's CDR3 is CASSGHRGEADYGYTF. The CDR3 DNA is TGTGCCAGCAGTGGACACAGGGGAGAGGCGGACTATGGCTACACCTTC.

The chain couples TRBV2 to TRBJ1-3, with D possibly TRBD1 on 5 matching bases. CDR3 length equals 14 residues. V lost 4 bases, J lost 4 bases, and 11 bases lay in between. The germline CDR1 and CDR2 sequences are SNHLY and FYNNEI. The CDR3 DNA follows: TGTGCCAGCAGTGGCCAAGGGGTAGGAAACACCATATATTTT. This sequence encodes CASSGQGVGNTIYF.

The CDR3 is CASSLRRLMNTEAFF. The CDR3 DNA is TGTGCCAGCAGTTTACGGCGGCTTATGAACACTGAAGCTTTCTTT. The chain employs TRBV28 and TRBJ1-1; D call uncertain. Trimming took off 2 bases at V and 0 bases at J, with 10 bases between the two ends. Germline lookup yields CDR1 MDHEN and CDR2 SYDVKM. This CDR3 has 15 amino acids.

The genes are TRBV4-3 and TRBJ2-4; D is perhaps TRBD2 (7 bases). V lost 5 bases and J lost 6, with 17 bases in between. The CDR3 length is 15 residues. CDR1 and CDR2 from the germline V gene are LGHNA and YSLEER. The DNA for the CDR3 is TGCGCCAGCAGCTACAACGTGGGAGGGGGAAACATTCAGTACTTC. Protein: CASSYNVGGGNIQYF.

The chain has TRBV12-3 or TRBV12-4 and TRBJ1-1; 7 bases are a match to TRBD1. Germline trimming cut 6 bases from V and 3 bases from J; bases unmatched to any gene: 4. The CDR3 contains 13 residues. The CDR3 DNA reads as TGTGCCAGCAGAAGGGACAGATACACTGAAGCTTTCTTT. Translated: CASRRDRYTEAFF.

The chain's CDR3 is CASSTGLAVNEQFF. The CDR3 coding sequence is TGCGCCAGCAGCACGGGACTAGCGGTAAATGAGCAGTTCTTC. This chain connects TRBV5-1 to TRBJ2-1, with 11 bases aligning to TRBD2. Germline lookup yields CDR1 SGHRS and CDR2 YFSETQ. The CDR3 is 14 amino acids. V lost 4 bases to trimming and J lost 7 bases; unmatched junction nucleotides: 4. Full variable domain (outside the CDR3, taken from reference TRBV5-1 and TRBJ2-1): KAGVTQTPRYLIKTRGQQVTLSCSPISGHRSVSWYQQTPGQGLQFLFEYFSETQRNKGNFPGRFSGRQFSNSRSEMNVSTLELGDSALYLCASSTGLAVNEQFFGPGTRLTVL.

This rearrangement joins TRBV5-4 to TRBJ2-3, with TRBD2 identical over 11 bases. The CDR3 totals 18 residues. The germline CDR1 and CDR2 sequences are SGHNT and YYREEE (reference sequence). V lost 1 base, J lost 0 bases, and 7 bases stayed unmatched. The CDR3 loop reads CASSLRLAGGASTDTQYF. The DNA of the CDR3 is TGTGCCAGCAGCTTGCGGCTAGCGGGAGGCGCTAGCACAGATACGCAGTATTTT. The full variable domain, rest sourced from reference TRBV5-4 and TRBJ2-3, is ETGVTQSPTHLIKTRGQQVTLRCSSQSGHNTVSWYQQALGQGPQFIFQYYREEENGRGNFPPRFSGLQFPNYSSELNVNALELDDSALYLCASSLRLAGGASTDTQYFGPGTRLTVL.

The rearrangement joins TRBV29-1 to TRBJ2-7; 10 bases agree with TRBD2. The length of the CDR3 is 14 residues. V trimming: 5 bases; J trimming: 6 bases; junction bases outside the gene matches: 10. CDR1 and CDR2 from the germline V gene are SQVTM and ANQGSEA. The CDR3 sequence: CSVTLAGASSEQYF. The CDR3 bases are TGCAGCGTTACTCTAGCGGGAGCGAGCAGCGAGCAGTACTTC.

The chain recombines TRBV2 with TRBJ2-2; TRBD2 agrees at 11 bases. The J segment lost 2 bases and the V segment lost 5 bases, leaving 4 bases of the junction unmatched. The CDR3 covers 16 residues. CDR1 and CDR2 (germline): SNHLY, FYNNEI. As DNA, the CDR3 is TGTGCCAGCAGTCCCGGGACTAGCGGAAACACCGGGGAGCTGTTTTTT. Its protein is CASSPGTSGNTGELFF.

V usage is TRBV19 and J usage is TRBJ1-3, with no clear D. V was trimmed by 0 bases and J by 0 bases, leaving 6 bases between them. This CDR3 is 15 amino acids long. Germline values: CDR1 LNHDA, CDR2 SQIVND (reference sequence). CDR3: CASSIDWHSGNTIYF. The DNA for the CDR3 is TGTGCCAGTAGTATAGACTGGCACTCTGGAAACACCATATATTTT. Variable domain in full (rest from reference TRBV19 and TRBJ1-3): DGGITQSPKYLFRKEGQNVTLSCEQNLNHDAMYWYRQDPGQGLRLIYYSQIVNDFQKGDIAEGYSVSREKKESFPLTVTSAQKNPTAFYLCASSIDWHSGNTIYFGEGSWLTVV.

The chain has TRBV19 and TRBJ1-6; possible D gene TRBD1, 5 bases. The CDR3 sequence is 13 residues long. The germline gives CDR1 LNHDA, CDR2 SQIVND (reference sequence). Trimming shortened V by 3 bases and J by 7 bases, and 7 bases separated the two germline ends. The CDR3 sequence is CASSIQGNSPLHF. DNA for the CDR3: TGTGCCAGTAGTATTCAGGGAAATTCACCCCTCCACTTT.

This chain links TRBV6-5 with TRBJ1-1, with no clear D. Trimming shortened V by 7 bases and J by 5 bases, and 14 bases separated the two germline ends. The CDR3 has 13 residues. Germline CDR1 MNHEY, CDR2 SVGAGI. The CDR3 loop reads CASTPGRRTEAFF. The CDR3 region has the DNA TGTGCCAGCACTCCCGGGAGGAGAACTGAAGCTTTCTTT.

This clone was observed a handful of times. This rearrangement joins TRBV28 to TRBJ1-1, with a weak D call TRBD1 (5 bases). There are 14 residues in the CDR3. Trimming removed 2 bases at V and 1 base at J, with 8 bases between. Per germline, CDR1 MDHEN and CDR2 SYDVKM. CDR3 coding DNA: TGTGCCAGCAGTTTACCAGGGCAGAACACTGAAGCTTTCTTT. This codes for CASSLPGQNTEAFF. Based on the CDR3 plus reference TRBV28 and TRBJ1-1, the full variable domain is DVKVTQSSRYLVKRTGEKVFLECVQDMDHENMFWYRQDPGLGLRLIYFSYDVKMKEKGDIPEGYSVSREKKERFSLILESASTNQTSMYLCASSLPGQNTEAFFGQGTRLTVV.

V is TRBV15 and J is TRBJ2-3; D may be TRBD2 (5 bases). V was pared by 3 bases and J by 0 bases, with 22 bases between. This CDR3 comprises 19 residues. CDR1 is LNHNV and CDR2 is YYDKDF in the germline V gene (reference sequence). The CDR3 sequence: CATSRELRLDFLSTDTQYF. The CDR3 coding sequence is TGTGCCACCAGCAGGGAACTGCGGCTGGACTTCCTGAGCACAGATACGCAGTATTTT.

The count of this clone is one. CDR3 sequence (DNA): TGTGCCAGCACCGGACAGCTCTATGGCTACACCTTC. It translates to CASTGQLYGYTF. V and J are TRBV28 and TRBJ1-2; D might be TRBD1 (6 bases). The CDR3 runs 12 residues. Trimming stripped 7 bases from V and 4 bases from J, with 10 bases between. In germline, CDR1 is MDHEN, CDR2 SYDVKM.

This clone has only a few counts. This sequence joins TRBV28 and TRBJ2-7; 7 bases are a match to TRBD2. The CDR3 contains 16 residues. Germline values: CDR1 MDHEN, CDR2 SYDVKM. Trimming at V came to 8 bases and at J to 4 bases, leaving 17 bases not matched to a gene. CDR3 residues: CASASGRDYRGYEQYF. The CDR3 DNA sequence: TGTGCCAGCGCCTCAGGTCGGGACTACCGGGGTTACGAGCAGTACTTC.

CDR3 in DNA: TGTGCCAGCAGTTTCGAGGGAAACGAAAAACTGTTTTTT. Protein product: CASSFEGNEKLFF. The chain recombines TRBV28 with TRBJ1-4; D is unclear. Germline V gives CDR1 MDHEN, CDR2 SYDVKM. This CDR3 is 13 amino acids long. V lost 3 bases and J lost 8, with 10 bases in between.

The CDR3 coding sequence is TGTGCCAGCAGTTCGCGGACAGGAAGAAATCAGCCCCAGCATTTT. Its protein is CASSSRTGRNQPQHF. The chain employs TRBV27 and TRBJ1-5; 7 bases agree with TRBD1. CDR1 and CDR2 from the germline V gene are MNHEY and SMNVEV (reference sequence). The CDR3 has 15 residues. With 4 bases clipped from V and 4 bases from J, the junction kept 7 bases outside the gene matches.

The chain recombines TRBV28 with TRBJ1-2, with TRBD1 identical over 8 bases. Germline CDR1 and CDR2: MDHEN and SYDVKM. This CDR3 spans 18 amino acids. V lost 5 bases to trimming and J lost 2 bases; unmatched junction nucleotides: 16. CDR3 in amino acids: CASSLIARTGKMNYGYTF. CDR3 in DNA: TGTGCCAGCAGTCTGATTGCAAGGACAGGGAAGATGAACTATGGCTACACCTTC.